These 5 T cell receptor beta chains were all obtained from the same sample, sequenced in a study of CD8 T cells in ankylosing spondylitis. Overall study findings and caveats: Seemingly distinctive of ankylosing spondylitis blood was a TCR beta motif formed by eight highly homologous variants.

These receptors' targets are unknown. TCRdb re-analysed the 5' RACE reads in MiXCR, keeping a single row per CDR3 protein. The repertoire holds fewer than 400,000 distinct CDR3 sequences, under 8.5% seen once, with roughly 15% in the top ten. Sequencing used blood, either unsorted or a sorted T cell fraction (not recorded which). These receptors came from a male donor with ankylosing spondylitis.

The chain employs TRBV9 and TRBJ2-1; D ambiguous. Trimming pared 3 bases from V and 7 bases from J, leaving 17 bases between. Germline CDR1 is SGDLS and CDR2 is YYNGEE. This CDR3 is 15 amino acids long. In DNA form, the CDR3 reads TGTGCCAGCAGCGATTGGGGTTGGGCCGGGAATGAGCAGTTCTTC. It specifies CASSDWGWAGNEQFF.

The J gene is TRBJ2-2, the V gene TRBV20-1; D is ambiguous. Trimming removed 6 bases at V and 4 bases at J, with 15 bases between. Germline lookup yields CDR1 DFQATT and CDR2 SNEGSKA (reference sequence). This CDR3 comprises 14 residues. CDR3 residues: CSAPQALGTGELFF. CDR3 DNA sequence: TGCAGTGCCCCGCAGGCCCTGGGCACCGGGGAGCTGTTTTTT.

In the case of this clonotype: The DNA is left out, because the CDR3 cannot be placed on it with certainty; the CDR3 is given as TCRdb lists it. The chain links TRBV7-9 to TRBJ2-5; the listed D gene, TRBD1, was not tested against the DNA. Germline values: CDR1 SEHNR, CDR2 FQNEAQ (reference sequence). The CDR3 has 17 residues if both end residues are counted. This chain's CDR3 is CASSFGSGHPIQETQYF.

This clonotype came up a few times. The rearrangement uses TRBV2 and TRBJ2-7, with D perhaps TRBD2 (5 bases). Trimming shortened V by 6 bases and J by 4 bases, and 16 bases separated the two germline ends. Looked up from germline, CDR1 is SNHLY and CDR2 is FYNNEI. This CDR3 contains 14 residues. This CDR3 reads CASSDTGFGYEQYF. CDR3 sequence (DNA): TGTGCCAGCAGCGATACGGGGTTCGGTTACGAGCAGTACTTC. Based on the CDR3 plus reference TRBV2 and TRBJ2-7, the full variable domain is EPEVTQTPSHQVTQMGQEVILRCVPISNHLYFYWYRQILGQKVEFLVSFYNNEISEKSEIFDDQFSVERPDGSNFTLKIRSTKLEDSAMYFCASSDTGFGYEQYFGPGTRLTVT.

This clonotype has just a few counts. The J gene is TRBJ2-1, the V gene TRBV11-1, with D maybe TRBD1 (5 bases). Trimming removed 8 bases at V and 7 bases at J, with 15 bases between. From germline, CDR1 is SGHAT and CDR2 FQDESV (reference sequence). There are 13 residues in the CDR3. The CDR3 region has the DNA TGTGCCAGCGGAGAAGGGGTCGTAAATGAGCAGTTCTTC. This sequence encodes CASGEGVVNEQFF.